This T cell receptor beta chain is drawn from a study of cytomegalovirus exposure and HLA in healthy donors. Study findings and constraints: A later analysis linked some 18,000 TCR beta sequences to HLA alleles at 0.05 false discovery rate. Sequencing depth across donors, presence/absence analyses assumed, was roughly uniform. With high specificity and sensitivity, the classifier reportedly diagnosed cytomegalovirus status.

In the PCR, 60 Vbeta and 13 Jbeta primers were used. TCRdb's copy holds only in-frame clones and misses some; the assay was immunoSEQ multiplex PCR. The table lists 150,000 to 200,000 clones, roughly 75% of them singletons. This CDR3 spans 14 amino acids. V trimming: 0 bases; J trimming: 9 bases; junction bases outside the gene matches: 4. Germline CDR1 MNHNY, CDR2 SVGAGI (reference sequence). For this clone: Its antigen remains unknown.

The chain links TRBV6-6 to TRBJ2-2; 7 nucleotides align to TRBD2. The receptor was derived from a woman aged 40 to 50 in good health and CMV-seropositive. The sample comprised PBMCs. The CDR3 nucleotides read TGTGCCAGCAGTTACTCGTTGACTAGCCGGGAGCTGTTTTTT. The encoded protein is CASSYSLTSRELFF.